These 29 T cell receptor beta chains originate from one sample sequenced in a study of cytomegalovirus exposure and HLA in healthy donors. Vbeta (60) and Jbeta (13) primers were used in the PCR. Sequencing used immunoSEQ multiplex PCR; TCRdb keeps in-frame clones, though not all of them. The sample lists about 210,000 clones, more than 75% occurring once. The sequenced material came from PBMCs. The source of these receptors is a man in his forties in good health and CMV-seropositive.

This chain connects TRBV6-5 to TRBJ2-7; a possible D gene is TRBD1 (6 bases). Trimming left V 7 bases short and J 2 bases short, with 12 bases between. The length of the CDR3 is 13 residues. CDR1 is MNHEY and CDR2 is SVGAGI in the germline V gene. In DNA, the CDR3 is TGTGCCAGCAACCGGGACATTCCCTACGAGCAGTACTTC. Protein product: CASNRDIPYEQYF.

V usage is TRBV12-5 and J usage is TRBJ2-5, with TRBD2 matching over 8 bases. Germline-derived CDR1 and CDR2 are LGHNT and FRNRAP. The CDR3 covers 15 residues. V dropped 6 bases and J dropped 5; count of bases not matched to a gene: 11. CDR3 in DNA: TGTGCTAGTGGGCCCGGGGCGGGGGGACCCGAGACCCAGTACTTC. Its protein product is CASGPGAGGPETQYF.

This clone has only a few counts. This chain joins TRBV6-4 and TRBJ1-1; D gene uncertain. Per germline, CDR1 MRHNA and CDR2 SNTAGT. Trimming took 0 bases from V and 0 from J, leaving 11 bases between them. CDR3 length: 16 residues. CDR3 protein: CASSDSKQTMNTEAFF. The CDR3, as DNA: TGTGCCAGCAGTGACTCGAAACAGACCATGAACACTGAAGCTTTCTTT.

The chain carries TRBV10-3 and TRBJ1-1; a possible D gene is TRBD1 (6 bases). V dropped 5 bases and J dropped 8 bases, with 15 bases sitting between them. The CDR3 loop spans 13 amino acids. Germline V lookup: CDR1 ENHRY, CDR2 SYGVKD. The CDR3 protein is CAISPQDRQEAFF. In DNA form, the CDR3 reads TGTGCCATCAGTCCCCAGGACAGACAAGAAGCTTTCTTT.

The rearrangement links TRBV5-4 to TRBJ1-4; TRBD1 aligns across 12 bases. Germline trimming cut 4 bases from V and 10 bases from J; bases unmatched to any gene: 8. CDR3 length: 15 amino acids. Germline V gene sequence: CDR1 SGHNT, CDR2 YYREEE (reference sequence). This CDR3 reads CASSKFGTGGGKLFF. In nucleotides, the CDR3 is TGTGCCAGCAGCAAATTCGGGACAGGGGGCGGAAAACTGTTTTTT.

The chain links TRBV5-4 to TRBJ1-4; 9 bases map to TRBD1. CDR1 is SGHNT and CDR2 is YYREEE in the germline V gene (reference sequence). With V trimmed by 4 bases and J by 1 base, 5 bases remained unmatched. CDR3 length: 16 amino acids. Here the CDR3 reads CASSAGTGQTNEKLFF. The CDR3 DNA reads as TGTGCCAGCAGCGCAGGGACAGGGCAAACTAATGAAAAACTGTTTTTT. The variable domain in full, with the rest retrieved from reference TRBV5-4 and TRBJ1-4, is ETGVTQSPTHLIKTRGQQVTLRCSSQSGHNTVSWYQQALGQGPQFIFQYYREEENGRGNFPPRFSGLQFPNYSSELNVNALELDDSALYLCASSAGTGQTNEKLFFGSGTQLSVL.

The sample holds a few counts of this clone. The sample contains more than one DNA sequence encoding this CDR3. The chain recombines TRBV7-8 with TRBJ1-5, with 8 nucleotides matching TRBD1. V lost 5 bases, J lost 4 bases, and 1 base stayed unmatched. This CDR3 contains 13 residues. Germline CDR1 and CDR2: SGHVS and FQNEAQ. The CDR3 loop reads CASSRTGNQPQHF. CDR3 sequence (DNA): TGTGCCAGCAGCCGGACAGGGAATCAGCCCCAGCATTTT. The full variable domain, its missing parts supplied by reference TRBV7-8 and TRBJ1-5, is GAGVSQSPRYKVAKRGQDVALRCDPISGHVSLFWYQQALGQGPEFLTYFQNEAQLDKSGLPSDRFFAERPEGSVSTLKIQRTQQEDSAVYLCASSRTGNQPQHFGDGTRLSIL.

The chain is built from TRBV9 and TRBJ2-3, with TRBD1 matching over 10 bases. Germline-derived CDR1 and CDR2 are SGDLS and YYNGEE. Germline trimming cut 3 bases from V and 5 bases from J; bases unmatched to any gene: 3. The CDR3 spans 14 residues. CDR3 bases: TGTGCCAGCAGCGGAGGGACAGGGGTAGATACGCAGTATTTT. It translates to CASSGGTGVDTQYF.

The V call is TRBV9, the J call TRBJ2-2; TRBD2 agrees at 11 bases. Germline V gives CDR1 SGDLS, CDR2 YYNGEE. V shed 7 bases, J shed 7 bases, and the junction held 3 bases outside the gene matches. This CDR3 region has 13 residues. The CDR3 bases are TGTGCCAGCCTAGCGGGGGGCTGCGGGGAGCTGTTTTTT. Its protein is CASLAGGCGELFF.

The chain combines TRBV6-5 with TRBJ2-7, with D uncertain. CDR1 is MNHEY and CDR2 is SVGAGI in the germline V gene. The CDR3 length is 12 residues. With 3 bases removed from V and 4 bases from J, the gap between germline ends came to 7 bases. The CDR3 bases are TGTGCCAGCAGTTATAATCGGTACGAGCAGTACTTC. Residues: CASSYNRYEQYF.

The rearrangement links TRBV7-2 to TRBJ2-3, with TRBD2 matching 12 bases. CDR3 length: 16 amino acids. Trimming took 5 bases from V and 5 from J; bases not matched to a gene: 8. Germline lookup yields CDR1 SGHTA and CDR2 FQGNSA. DNA for the CDR3: TGTGCCAGCAGCCCTGGACTAGCGGGAAAGGGAGATACGCAGTATTTT. It yields the protein CASSPGLAGKGDTQYF.

V is TRBV6-1 and J is TRBJ2-5; 12 positions agree with TRBD2. V shed 4 bases and J 1 base; nucleotides not matched to a gene: 1. This CDR3 spans 15 amino acids. In germline, CDR1 is MNHNS, CDR2 SASEGT. CDR3 in amino acids: CASSGTSGVQETQYF. For the CDR3, the DNA is TGTGCCAGCAGTGGGACTAGCGGGGTCCAAGAGACCCAGTACTTC.

CDR3 amino acids: CASSSPQGRAGYTF. In nucleotides, the CDR3 is TGTGCCAGCAGTTCCCCCCAGGGGCGGGCTGGCTACACCTTC. This rearrangement joins TRBV28 to TRBJ1-2; D perhaps matches TRBD1 (6 bases). CDR1 and CDR2 from the germline V gene are MDHEN and SYDVKM. The CDR3 is 14 amino acids. V was trimmed by 4 bases and J by 7 bases, leaving 16 bases between them.

This chain uses TRBV18 with TRBJ1-2; 7 nucleotides line up with TRBD1. CDR3 size: 15 residues. Trimming cost V 0 bases and J 0 bases; bases outside gene matches: 1. Germline CDR1 and CDR2: KGHSH and LQKENI. As DNA, the CDR3 is TGTGCCAGCTCACCACCGACAGGGACTAACTATGGCTACACCTTC. Translated: CASSPPTGTNYGYTF.

This chain connects TRBV5-1 to TRBJ2-7, with TRBD2 as a possible D gene (7 bases). The CDR3 extends over 13 amino acids. V dropped 3 bases and J dropped 7 bases, with 14 bases sitting between them. Germline V gives CDR1 SGHRS, CDR2 YFSETQ. The CDR3 is CASSSGGVGEQYF. CDR3 bases: TGCGCCAGCAGCTCGGGGGGCGTGGGAGAGCAGTACTTC.

This chain connects TRBV7-6 to TRBJ1-5, with D hard to call. This CDR3 is built from 15 residues. The germline V gene encodes CDR1 SGHVS and CDR2 FNYEAQ. V shed 0 bases and J shed 0 bases, with 6 bases lying between them. The DNA for the CDR3 is TGTGCCAGCAGCTTAGCGCCAGATAGCAATCAGCCCCAGCATTTT. Amino acids: CASSLAPDSNQPQHF.

The genes are TRBV9 and TRBJ1-6; no clear D. The V and J ends lost 3 bases and 7 bases respectively, with 14 bases between them. Per germline, CDR1 SGDLS and CDR2 YYNGEE. The CDR3 has 15 amino acids. CDR3 amino acids: CASSAGESRNSPLHF. The CDR3 bases are TGTGCCAGCAGCGCAGGTGAGAGTCGCAATTCACCCCTCCACTTT. The whole variable domain, filled in from reference TRBV9 and TRBJ1-6, reads DSGVTQTPKHLITATGQRVTLRCSPRSGDLSVYWYQQSLDQGLQFLIQYYNGEERAKGNILERFSAQQFPDLHSELNLSSLELGDSALYFCASSAGESRNSPLHFGNGTRLTVT.

CDR3 residues: CASSFGRSTEAFF. The DNA for the CDR3 is TGTGCCAGCAGCTTTGGGAGGAGCACTGAAGCTTTCTTT. The chain is built from TRBV11-2 and TRBJ1-1; no reliable D call. This CDR3 comprises 13 residues. Deletions cut 3 bases from V and 4 bases from J, with 9 bases between. The germline V gene encodes CDR1 SGHAT and CDR2 FQNNGV.

V usage is TRBV29-1 and J usage is TRBJ1-2, with 9 bases identical to TRBD1. Germline V lookup: CDR1 SQVTM, CDR2 ANQGSEA. The V gene end was trimmed by 6 bases and the J gene end by 4 bases; junction bases not matched to a gene: 9. The CDR3 extends over 14 amino acids. CDR3 nucleotide sequence: TGCAGCGTCCGGCGCTTGGACAGGGGCTATGGCTACACCTTC. Translating it yields CSVRRLDRGYGYTF.

The chain is built from TRBV30 and TRBJ2-3, with a possible D match to TRBD2 (6 bases). The CDR3 sequence is 15 residues long. Trimming pared 3 bases from V and 2 bases from J, leaving 15 bases between. In germline, CDR1 is GTSNPN, CDR2 SVGIG (reference sequence). The CDR3 bases are TGTGCCTGGAGCACCGGGACTTTCCTCACAGATACGCAGTATTTT. This gives the protein CAWSTGTFLTDTQYF.

This clone has a handful of counts. V and J are TRBV4-1 and TRBJ2-5; 7 bases are shared with TRBD1. The DNA end lines up better with TRBJ2-7; the J call may be wrong. The CDR3 loop spans 16 amino acids. The germline V gene encodes CDR1 MGHRA and CDR2 YSYEKL. The CDR3 coding sequence is TGCGCCAGCAGCCTCGTACCGGGACAGAGCTCCTACGAGCAGTACTTC. It codes for CASSLVPGQSSYEQYF.

Here the CDR3 DNA reads TGCGCCAGCAGCCAAGGGTCAGGAAATCAGCCCCAGCATTTT. Translated, it gives CASSQGSGNQPQHF. This chain links TRBV4-3 with TRBJ1-5, with no clear D. Germline V gene lookup returns CDR1 LGHNA and CDR2 YSLEER. Trimming took 1 base from V and 4 from J, leaving 8 bases between them. The CDR3 sequence is 14 residues long.

The chain links TRBV14 to TRBJ2-7, with D possibly being TRBD1 (5 bases). The germline CDR1 and CDR2 sequences are SGHDN and FVKESK. Trimming pared 4 bases from V and 6 bases from J, leaving 19 bases between. CDR3 length: 15 amino acids. DNA for the CDR3: TGTGCCAGCAGCCTGTCTCTAAAGACAGCTTCCGAGCAGTACTTC. Translation gives CASSLSLKTASEQYF.

V gene TRBV4-2 combines with J gene TRBJ2-2; 8 bases match TRBD2. Germline V gives CDR1 LGHNA, CDR2 YNFKEQ. Trimming cost V 4 bases and J 6 bases; bases outside gene matches: 4. The CDR3 totals 14 residues. The CDR3 reads CASSRGLEAGELFF. In nucleotides, the CDR3 is TGTGCCAGCAGCCGGGGACTAGAGGCCGGGGAGCTGTTTTTT.

The rearrangement joins TRBV11-3 to TRBJ2-5; possibly TRBD1 for D (6 bases). CDR3 size: 16 residues. V lost 1 base and J lost 2, with 14 bases in between. CDR1 is SGHNT, CDR2 YENEEA, per germline. The DNA of the CDR3 is TGTGCCAGCAGCTTAGTTTTGACAGGAGGACAAGAGACCCAGTACTTC. Encoded protein: CASSLVLTGGQETQYF.

There are a few counts of this clone. The chain carries TRBV28 and TRBJ1-5, with TRBD1 matching 12 bases. The V gene's germline CDR1 is MDHEN and CDR2 SYDVKM. Trimming cost V 3 bases and J 5 bases; bases outside gene matches: 8. This CDR3 has 17 amino acids. The CDR3 DNA reads as TGTGCCAGCAGTTTGGCAGGGACAGGGGGCGGCGATCAGCCCCAGCATTTT. Its translation is CASSLAGTGGGDQPQHF.

The sample holds many counts of this clone. The chain's CDR3 is CASSPPTSGGLTDTQYF. DNA for the CDR3: TGTGCCAGCAGCCCACCGACTAGCGGGGGACTCACAGATACGCAGTATTTT. This chain joins TRBV7-9 and TRBJ2-3, with 12 bases aligning to TRBD2. The V and J ends lost 5 bases and 2 bases, in that order; junction bases with no gene match: 8. CDR1 and CDR2 from the germline V gene are SEHNR and FQNEAQ (reference sequence). This CDR3 has 17 residues. The entire variable domain, with the rest obtained from reference TRBV7-9 and TRBJ2-3, is as follows: DTGVSQNPRHKITKRGQNVTFRCDPISEHNRLYWYRQTLGQGPEFLTYFQNEAQLEKSRLLSDRFSAERPKGSFSTLEIQRTEQGDSAMYLCASSPPTSGGLTDTQYFGPGTRLTVL.

The V gene is TRBV7-9, the J gene TRBJ2-1; TRBD2 aligns across 11 bases. This CDR3 is built from 14 residues. The germline CDR1 and CDR2 sequences are SEHNR and FQNEAQ (reference sequence). V trimming: 5 bases; J trimming: 6 bases; junction bases outside the gene matches: 3. The CDR3 loop is CASSASGGRNEQFF. CDR3 coding DNA: TGTGCCAGCAGCGCTAGCGGGGGGCGCAATGAGCAGTTCTTC.

This sequence joins TRBV9 and TRBJ2-1; 7 bases are a match to TRBD2. The length of the CDR3 is 15 residues. Germline lookup yields CDR1 SGDLS and CDR2 YYNGEE. Germline trimming cut 0 bases from V and 3 bases from J; bases unmatched to any gene: 3. CDR3 nucleotides: TGTGCCAGCAGCGTAGTCAGCGGGGACTACAATGAGCAGTTCTTC. Its protein is CASSVVSGDYNEQFF. The full variable domain, its missing parts supplied by reference TRBV9 and TRBJ2-1, is DSGVTQTPKHLITATGQRVTLRCSPRSGDLSVYWYQQSLDQGLQFLIQYYNGEERAKGNILERFSAQQFPDLHSELNLSSLELGDSALYFCASSVVSGDYNEQFFGPGTRLTVL.